This section outlines one T cell receptor beta chain sequence together with its context. Its antigen remains unknown. V lost 5 bases and J lost 7, with 14 bases in between. Germline lookup yields CDR1 SGHAT and CDR2 FQNNGV. The CDR3 is 14 amino acids. These data are taken from a study of cytomegalovirus exposure and HLA in healthy donors. Vbeta (60) and Jbeta (13) primers were used in the PCR. Profiled with immunoSEQ multiplex PCR; TCRdb holds only in-frame clones, not every one. The sample contains more than 95,000 clones, about 75% of which appear only once. The study's findings and limits: It was assumed in the presence/absence analyses that sequencing depth was roughly uniform across donors. Sequencing likely generated an artifact that appeared as a cluster of highly shared sequence variants. HLA restriction was apparent for most CMV-associated TCR beta chains in a later analysis.

The rearrangement joins TRBV11-2 to TRBJ2-2, with a tentative D call TRBD2 (6 bases). Sequencing was carried out using PBMCs. The clonotype comes from a man in his sixties in good health and CMV-seropositive. The CDR3 loop reads CASSGGTRGGELFF. CDR3 coding DNA: TGTGCCAGCAGCGGCGGGACCAGAGGCGGGGAGCTGTTTTTT.